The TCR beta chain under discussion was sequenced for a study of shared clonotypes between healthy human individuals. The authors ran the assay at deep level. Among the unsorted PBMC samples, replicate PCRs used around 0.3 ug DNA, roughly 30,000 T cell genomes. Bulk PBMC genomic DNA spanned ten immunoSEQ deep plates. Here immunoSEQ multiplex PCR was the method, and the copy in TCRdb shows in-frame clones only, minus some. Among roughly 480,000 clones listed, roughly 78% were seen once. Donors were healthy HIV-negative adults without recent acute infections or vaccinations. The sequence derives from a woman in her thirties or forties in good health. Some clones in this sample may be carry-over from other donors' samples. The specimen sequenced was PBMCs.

Written as DNA, the CDR3 is TGTGCCAGCAGCTCCCGGACAGGGGCTAATGAAAAACTGTTTTTT. It translates to CASSSRTGANEKLFF. The rearrangement uses TRBV7-9 and TRBJ1-4, with 9 bases aligning to TRBD1. The germline CDR1 and CDR2 sequences are SEHNR and FQNEAQ (reference sequence). The CDR3 is 15 residues long. With 4 bases clipped from V and 3 bases from J, the junction kept 3 bases outside the gene matches.